A single sample is the source of the 2 T cell receptor beta chains below, sequenced in a study of blood T cell repertoires in COVID-19. The repertoire was sequenced with immunoSEQ multiplex PCR; TCRdb's copy has only in-frame clones and lacks some. The data hold some 200,000 clones, with around nine tenths observed a single time. What was sequenced was peripheral blood. The receptors here all came from a woman in her seventies with COVID-19, enrolled during active disease.

The rearrangement uses TRBV28 and TRBJ2-1; a weak D match, TRBD2 (5 bases). V was shortened by 6 bases and J by 6 bases, with 18 bases between the two germline ends. Germline-derived CDR1 and CDR2 are MDHEN and SYDVKM. The CDR3 has 15 amino acids. CDR3: CASSDGSGIINEQFF. For the CDR3, the DNA is TGTGCCAGCAGCGACGGGTCCGGGATCATCAATGAGCAGTTCTTC.

This sequence joins TRBV28 and TRBJ1-2; no reliable D call. The germline V gene encodes CDR1 MDHEN and CDR2 SYDVKM. V lost 2 bases and J 1 base, leaving 5 bases between the germline ends. This CDR3 has 13 amino acids. This chain's CDR3 is CASSLPVNYGYTF. The CDR3 coding sequence is TGTGCCAGCAGTTTACCGGTTAACTATGGCTACACCTTC.